This T cell receptor beta chain was sequenced in a study of CD8 T cells in Susac syndrome. General study results and limits: The peak of CD8+ clonal expansion in Susac was seen in TEMRA cells and active patients.

The CDR3 consists of 12 residues. V lost 3 bases and J lost 8, with 10 bases in between. The germline V gene encodes CDR1 SEHNR and CDR2 FQNEAQ (reference sequence). With regard to this clonotype: Its specificity is not known.

RNA in amounts of about 0.45 to 1 ug was reverse transcribed with random hexamers. Coverage of TCR beta CDR3 amplification by immunoSEQ multiplex PCR extended to 54 Vbeta and 13 Jbeta. TCRdb reprocessed the immunoSEQ multiplex PCR reads with MiXCR, giving one entry per CDR3 protein. Among 100,000 to 150,000 distinct CDR3 sequences listed, just under 95% were seen once. From blood CD8+ and CD4+ T cells, TCR beta sequences were generated. TEMRA cells were FACS-enriched, while CD8+ and CD4+ T cells were negatively isolated. This receptor was obtained from a human donor with Susac syndrome. This chain joins TRBV7-9 and TRBJ1-1; D is uncertain. Sequenced sample: CD8+ T cells from PBMCs. The CDR3, as DNA: TGTGCCAGCAGCTTTGGTAACTCCGAAGCTTTCTTT. Amino acids: CASSFGNSEAFF. The variable domain in full, with the rest retrieved from reference TRBV7-9 and TRBJ1-1, is DTGVSQNPRHKITKRGQNVTFRCDPISEHNRLYWYRQTLGQGPEFLTYFQNEAQLEKSRLLSDRFSAERPKGSFSTLEIQRTEQGDSAMYLCASSFGNSEAFFGQGTRLTVV.